This T cell receptor (beta chain) was captured by sequencing in a study of CD8 T cells in Susac syndrome (dated by TCRdb to about 2019). Describing the broader study: Of the Susac syndrome patients who were sequenced, over five had clinically active disease and 8 or 9 were in clinical remission. Susac syndrome patients were therapy-naive, on corticosteroids (some also receiving IVIg), or on IVIg alone at blood withdrawal. The study used repertoire sequencing to test whether antigen drove CD8+ T cell activation and differentiation in Susac syndrome. The study compared CD8+ T cell repertoire clonality among over ten healthy donors, some 14 Susac syndrome patients and roughly 16 multiple sclerosis patients.

Peripheral blood CD8+ and CD4+ T cells from healthy donors, Susac syndrome patients and multiple sclerosis patients were profiled by high-throughput TCR beta sequencing. The Susac syndrome patients fulfilled recently defined diagnostic criteria for either definite or probable disease. Bulk CD8+ and CD4+ T cells were purified by magnetic negative isolation, whereas CD8+ TEMRA cells were enriched by FACS. Blood was drawn into EDTA tubes, processed within 24 hours, and PBMCs were isolated by density gradient centrifugation. PBMCs intended for TCR sequencing were cryopreserved in liquid nitrogen and were subsequently thawed in a 37 degrees C water bath. A purity of at least 90% was achieved for sorted or isolated CD4+, CD8+ and CD8+ TEMRA cells. Paper-wide results and their limitations: The study acknowledged that relatively few individuals were included in the TCR sequencing and HLA analysis. Clonal expansion was seen in Susac syndrome CD8+ repertoires, peaking in CD8+ TEMRA cells and being greater in clinically active patients than in remitting ones. Looking at Susac-specific public clones, the researchers identified sixteen in the total CD8+ repertoire and five in the CD8+ TEMRA repertoire.

This clonotype was seen once. Its antigen has not been determined. Per-base qualities were not stored, and no clone one base away is much larger. A solitary read yields weak support. The CDR3 numbers 13 residues from cysteine through phenylalanine. The read is trimmed to its CDR3 DNA, 39 bases read in frame from base 1. For this chain, trimming is 7 bases at the V end and 0 bases at the J end, and the number of junction bases without a gene match is 6. The germline V gene supplies CDR1 SQVTM and CDR2 ANQGSEA. RNA was extracted with the RNeasy kit and roughly 0.45 to 1 ug was reverse transcribed using random hexamers. The immunoSEQ multiplex PCR assay, covering 54 Vbeta and 13 Jbeta segments, was used to amplify TCR beta CDR3 regions. To correct PCR amplification bias, a synthetic template baseline was used for both primer optimization and computational correction. As for the original processing: Only productive sequences were kept, with reads annotated to V, D and J genes according to IMGT and analyzed in immunoSEQ Analyzer. Clonality was computed as one minus Shannon entropy normalized by log2 of the number of productive unique sequences. For each patient and control, public and private clones were evaluated within the 100 most prevalent clones. Clones were defined as Susac-specific when absent from the healthy and MS cohorts, from fewer than 1,200 published viral clones and from other ImmuneACCESS disease sequences. The raw public reads went through TCRdb reprocessing: fastp at Q25, MiXCR clone calling, in-frame beta chains kept. Here each entry gathers all rows of one CDR3 protein and keeps the most common genes and DNA. TCRdb, not the authors, supplied the V and J calls. Across this sample there are some 110,000 distinct CDR3 sequences, with roughly 94% seen only once. The ten largest make up 0.28% of the sample.

This chain joins TRBV29-1 to TRBJ2-7, with 7 middle bases fitting TRBD2. The receptor's source is a human donor with Susac syndrome. Input material: CD8+ T cells from PBMCs. This receptor carries the CDR3 CSAGGPNSYEQYF. The DNA reads TGCAGCGCGGGGGGACCAAACTCCTACGAGCAGTACTTC.